One sample yielded the 3 T cell receptor beta chains listed below, sequenced in a study of T cells in Graves' hyperthyroidism and ophthalmopathy. RNA transcripts served as the template for amplifying TCR beta CDR3 regions. The TCR CDR3 first-round RT-PCR relied on the HTBI primer set. TCRdb itself ran the multiplex PCR reads through MiXCR, one entry per CDR3 protein. The table lists 300,000 to 450,000 distinct CDR3 sequences, roughly 25% of them singletons. Material for sequencing was blood. The receptors shown here come from a man aged 45 to 65 with Graves' hyperthyroidism.

Ten or more counts support this clonotype. V gene TRBV28 combines with J gene TRBJ1-1; 8 bases map to TRBD1. The germline gives CDR1 MDHEN, CDR2 SYDVKM. The CDR3 is made up of 16 amino acids. Germline trimming cut 3 bases from V and 0 bases from J; bases unmatched to any gene: 6. CDR3 sequence (DNA): TGTGCCAGCAGTTTTTCCAGGGGGCTTCTGAACACTGAAGCTTTCTTT. As protein: CASSFSRGLLNTEAFF.

This clonotype was counted many times. This chain links TRBV29-1 with TRBJ1-1; 10 bases match TRBD1. The germline CDR1 and CDR2 sequences are SQVTM and ANQGSEA. The CDR3 spans 14 residues. V shed 2 bases and J 3 bases; nucleotides not matched to a gene: 3. The CDR3, as DNA: TGCAGCGTTGAAATCGGACAGGGGGACACTGAAGCTTTCTTT. As protein: CSVEIGQGDTEAFF.

This chain uses TRBV5-1 with TRBJ2-5; D is perhaps TRBD1 or TRBD2 (5 bases each). The CDR3 has 13 amino acids. CDR1 and CDR2 (germline): SGHRS, YFSETQ. With 0 bases removed from V and 5 bases from J, the gap between germline ends came to 8 bases. DNA of the CDR3: TGCGCCAGCAGCTTGGACAGGAGGGAGACCCAGTACTTC. Protein sequence: CASSLDRRETQYF.